Listed below are T cell receptor beta chains from one sample, sequenced in a study of blood T cell repertoires in COVID-19. This table comes from immunoSEQ multiplex PCR, and its TCRdb copy is limited to in-frame clones, with some not included. The sample holds over 130,000 clones; about 80% are singletons and the top ten take 16%. The sequencing input was peripheral blood. The source is a man aged 45-65 years with acute or convalescent COVID-19. Both conserved end residues are trimmed from each CDR3. Each record gives: V gene, J gene, CDR3 protein.

TRBV14	TRBJ1-2	ASSQARTGLAGYT
TRBV24-1	TRBJ2-2	ATSDWDSGELF
TRBV28	TRBJ2-2	ASSLLRLEPGELF
TRBV14	TRBJ2-1	ASSQDQALLVYNEQF
TRBV5-1	TRBJ2-3	ASSVDITTDTQY
TRBV14	TRBJ1-1	ASSQGQGLNTEAF
TRBV5-1	TRBJ1-2	ASSLDWYT
TRBV27	TRBJ2-2	ASTPWAGLSGGELF
TRBV5-1	TRBJ1-4	ASSGGTGGLTNEKLF
TRBV25-1	TRBJ2-5	ASSEFGRETQY